Here is one TCR beta chain with its context. This sample is part of a study of T cell changes during pregnancy in multiple sclerosis. The repertoire was sequenced with immunoSEQ multiplex PCR; TCRdb's copy has only in-frame clones and lacks some. The sample shows some 97,000 clones, over 85% of them seen only once. V was trimmed by 3 bases and J by 6 bases, leaving 17 bases between them. Germline V CDR1 and CDR2: SGHNT, YYREEE (reference sequence). This CDR3 contains 15 residues. This receptor was taken from a female donor with multiple sclerosis, enrolled in a pregnancy study. This chain joins TRBV5-4 and TRBJ2-3; weak D call: TRBD2 (5 bases). Specimen: peripheral blood, collected in the second trimester of pregnancy. CDR3 protein: CASSSGLIPGDTQYF. CDR3 bases: TGTGCCAGCAGCTCCGGACTCATACCTGGGGATACGCAGTATTTT.